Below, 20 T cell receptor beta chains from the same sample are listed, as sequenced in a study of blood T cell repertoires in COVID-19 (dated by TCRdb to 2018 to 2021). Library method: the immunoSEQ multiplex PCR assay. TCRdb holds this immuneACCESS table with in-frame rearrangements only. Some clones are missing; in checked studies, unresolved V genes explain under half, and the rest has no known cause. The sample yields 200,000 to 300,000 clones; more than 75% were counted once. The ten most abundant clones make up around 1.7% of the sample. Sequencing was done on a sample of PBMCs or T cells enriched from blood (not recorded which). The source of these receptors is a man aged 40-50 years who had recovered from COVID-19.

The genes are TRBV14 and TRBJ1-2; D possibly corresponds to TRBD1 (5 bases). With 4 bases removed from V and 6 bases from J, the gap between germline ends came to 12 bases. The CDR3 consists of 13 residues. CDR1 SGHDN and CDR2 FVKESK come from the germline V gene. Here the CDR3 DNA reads TGTGCCAGCAGCCTATTGCCACAGGATGGCTACACCTTC. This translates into CASSLLPQDGYTF.

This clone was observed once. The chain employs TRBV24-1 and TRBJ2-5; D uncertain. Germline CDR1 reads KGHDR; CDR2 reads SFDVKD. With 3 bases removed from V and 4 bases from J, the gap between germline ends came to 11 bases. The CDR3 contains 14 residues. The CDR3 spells CATSDGVAGETQYF. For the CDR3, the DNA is TGTGCCACCAGTGATGGCGTAGCTGGAGAGACCCAGTACTTC.

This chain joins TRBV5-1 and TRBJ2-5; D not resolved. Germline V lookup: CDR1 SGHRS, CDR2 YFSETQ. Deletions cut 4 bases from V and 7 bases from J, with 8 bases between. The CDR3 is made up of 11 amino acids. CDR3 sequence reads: CASSLLRTQYF. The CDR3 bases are TGCGCCAGCAGCCTTTTGCGGACCCAGTACTTC.

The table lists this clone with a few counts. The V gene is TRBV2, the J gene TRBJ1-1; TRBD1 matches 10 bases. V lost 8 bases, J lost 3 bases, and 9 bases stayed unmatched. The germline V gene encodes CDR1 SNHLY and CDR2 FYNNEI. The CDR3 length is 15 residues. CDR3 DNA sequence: TGTGCCAGCGGAGGACAGGGGGTCAGGGACACTGAAGCTTTCTTT. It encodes CASGGQGVRDTEAFF.

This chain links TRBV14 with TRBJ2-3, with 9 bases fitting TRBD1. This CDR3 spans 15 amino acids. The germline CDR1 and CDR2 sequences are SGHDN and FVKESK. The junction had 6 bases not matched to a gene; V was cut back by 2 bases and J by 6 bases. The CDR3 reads CASSQLRDREDTQYF. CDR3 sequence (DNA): TGTGCCAGCAGCCAACTCCGGGACAGGGAGGATACGCAGTATTTT. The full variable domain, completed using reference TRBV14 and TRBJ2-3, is EAGVTQFPSHSVIEKGQTVTLRCDPISGHDNLYWYRRVMGKEIKFLLHFVKESKQDESGMPNNRFLAERTGGTYSTLKVQPAELEDSGVYFCASSQLRDREDTQYFGPGTRLTVL.

The CDR3 DNA follows: TGTGCCACAAAGAGGAGGGCCGGCAATGAGCAGTTCTTC. The encoded protein is CATKRRAGNEQFF. The chain carries TRBV24-1 and TRBJ2-1, with D tentatively TRBD2 (6 bases). Trimming left V 10 bases short and J 6 bases short, with 15 bases between. From germline, CDR1 is KGHDR and CDR2 SFDVKD. This CDR3 is built from 13 residues.

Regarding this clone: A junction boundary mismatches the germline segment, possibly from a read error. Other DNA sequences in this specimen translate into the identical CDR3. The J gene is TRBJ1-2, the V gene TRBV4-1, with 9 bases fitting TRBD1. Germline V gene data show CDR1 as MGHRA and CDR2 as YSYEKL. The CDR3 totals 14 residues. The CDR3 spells CASSQDRGTYGYTF. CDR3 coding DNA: TGCGCCAGCAGCCAGGACAGGGGAACCTATGGCTACACCTTT.

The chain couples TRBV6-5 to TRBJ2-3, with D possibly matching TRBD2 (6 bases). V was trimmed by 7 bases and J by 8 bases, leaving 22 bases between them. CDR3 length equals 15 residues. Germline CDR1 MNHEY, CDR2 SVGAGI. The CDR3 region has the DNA TGTGCCAGCAATGCGGCGGCGGGACGAGAGGGTACGCAGTATTTT. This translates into CASNAAAGREGTQYF.

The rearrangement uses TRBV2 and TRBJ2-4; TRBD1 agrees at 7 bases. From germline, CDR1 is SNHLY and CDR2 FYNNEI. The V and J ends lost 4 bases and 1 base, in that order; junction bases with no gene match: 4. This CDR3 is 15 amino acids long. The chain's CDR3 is CASSGDRLAKNIQYF. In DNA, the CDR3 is TGTGCCAGCAGTGGGGACAGATTGGCCAAAAACATTCAGTACTTC. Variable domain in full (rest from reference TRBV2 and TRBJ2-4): EPEVTQTPSHQVTQMGQEVILRCVPISNHLYFYWYRQILGQKVEFLVSFYNNEISEKSEIFDDQFSVERPDGSNFTLKIRSTKLEDSAMYFCASSGDRLAKNIQYFGAGTRLSVL.

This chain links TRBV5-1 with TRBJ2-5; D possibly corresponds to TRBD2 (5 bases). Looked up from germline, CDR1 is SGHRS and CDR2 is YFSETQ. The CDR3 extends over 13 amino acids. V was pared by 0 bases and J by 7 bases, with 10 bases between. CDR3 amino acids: CASSLEGDTTQYF. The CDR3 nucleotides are TGCGCCAGCAGCTTGGAGGGAGATACGACCCAGTACTTC.

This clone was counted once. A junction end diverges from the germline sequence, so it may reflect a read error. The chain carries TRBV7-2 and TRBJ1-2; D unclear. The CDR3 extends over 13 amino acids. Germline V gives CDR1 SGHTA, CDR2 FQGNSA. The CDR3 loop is CASSLDVPLEAGF. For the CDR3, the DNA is TGTGCCAGCAGCTTAGACGTTCCCCTAGAGGCGGGCTTC.

CDR3 sequence reads: CASSLGKADTGELFF. The CDR3 DNA sequence: TGTGCCAGCAGCTTGGGGAAGGCGGACACCGGGGAGCTGTTTTTT. V usage is TRBV5-4 and J usage is TRBJ2-2, with D unresolved. This CDR3 has 15 residues. The V and J ends lost 0 bases and 3 bases respectively, with 9 bases between them. Germline V gene lookup returns CDR1 SGHNT and CDR2 YYREEE (reference sequence).

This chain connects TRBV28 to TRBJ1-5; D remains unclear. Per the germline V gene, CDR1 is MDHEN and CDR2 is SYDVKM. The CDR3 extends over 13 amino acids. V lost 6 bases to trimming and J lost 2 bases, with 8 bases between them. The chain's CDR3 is CASSRVGNQPQHF. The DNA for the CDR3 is TGTGCCAGCAGCCGGGTGGGCAATCAGCCCCAGCATTTT.

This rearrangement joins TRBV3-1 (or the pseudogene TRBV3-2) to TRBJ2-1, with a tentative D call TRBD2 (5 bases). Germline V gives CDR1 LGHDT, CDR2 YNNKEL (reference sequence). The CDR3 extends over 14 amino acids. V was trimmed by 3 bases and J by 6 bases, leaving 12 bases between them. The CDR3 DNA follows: TGTGCCAGCAGCCAGATCTTAACTAGCAATGAGCAGTTCTTC. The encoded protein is CASSQILTSNEQFF.

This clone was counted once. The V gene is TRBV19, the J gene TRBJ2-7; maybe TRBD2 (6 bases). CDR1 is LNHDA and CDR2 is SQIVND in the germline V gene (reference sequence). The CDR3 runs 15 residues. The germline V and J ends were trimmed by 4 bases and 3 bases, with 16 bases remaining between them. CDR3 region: CASSSGDGFLYEQYF. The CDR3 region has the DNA TGTGCCAGTAGTAGCGGGGATGGATTCCTCTACGAGCAGTACTTC. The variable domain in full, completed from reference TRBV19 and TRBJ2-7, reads DGGITQSPKYLFRKEGQNVTLSCEQNLNHDAMYWYRQDPGQGLRLIYYSQIVNDFQKGDIAEGYSVSREKKESFPLTVTSAQKNPTAFYLCASSSGDGFLYEQYFGPGTRLTVT.

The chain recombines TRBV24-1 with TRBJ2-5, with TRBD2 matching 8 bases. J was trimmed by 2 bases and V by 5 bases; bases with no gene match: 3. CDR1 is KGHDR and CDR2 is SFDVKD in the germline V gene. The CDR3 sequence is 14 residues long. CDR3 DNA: TGTGCCACCAGTGCGGGGGGGGCGCAAGAGACCCAGTACTTC. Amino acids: CATSAGGAQETQYF.

CDR3 sequence: CASSQAMGGYEQYF. CDR3 bases: TGCGCCAGCAGCCAAGCGATGGGCGGGTACGAGCAGTACTTC. The rearrangement links TRBV4-3 to TRBJ2-7, with a weak D call TRBD2 (5 bases). The CDR3 loop spans 14 amino acids. In germline, CDR1 is LGHNA, CDR2 YSLEER. Trimming pared 1 base from V and 4 bases from J, leaving 11 bases between.

CDR3 region: CACLRKTLNEKLFF. In nucleotides, the CDR3 is TGTGCCTGCCTGAGGAAGACCCTTAATGAAAAACTGTTTTTT. This chain connects TRBV30 to TRBJ1-4; D is unclear. The CDR3 has 14 residues. CDR1 is GTSNPN, CDR2 SVGIG, per germline (reference sequence). Trimming left V 6 bases short and J 4 bases short, with 15 bases between.

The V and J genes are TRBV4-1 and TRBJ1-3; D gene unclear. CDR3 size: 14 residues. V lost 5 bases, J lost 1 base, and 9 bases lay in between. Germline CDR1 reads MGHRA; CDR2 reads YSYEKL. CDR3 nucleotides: TGCGCCAGCAGCGCGGAGTCATCTGGAAACACCATATATTTT. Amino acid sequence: CASSAESSGNTIYF.

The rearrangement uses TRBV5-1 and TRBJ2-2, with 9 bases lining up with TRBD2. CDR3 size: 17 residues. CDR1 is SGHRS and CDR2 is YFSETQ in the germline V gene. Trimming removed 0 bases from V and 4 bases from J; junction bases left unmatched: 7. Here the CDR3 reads CASSLGPAGGSTGELFF. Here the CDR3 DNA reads TGCGCCAGCAGCTTGGGTCCGGCGGGAGGGTCCACCGGGGAGCTGTTTTTT.